This entry lists 22 T cell receptor beta chains sequenced from one sample in a study of T-cell memory formation after mild COVID-19. A single record per CDR3 protein comes from TCRdb applying MiXCR to the 5' RACE reads. The profile shows some 600,000 distinct CDR3 sequences, roughly 17% of them singletons. Sequencing was performed on PBMCs or a T cell subset sorted from them (not recorded which). The source of these receptors is an adult woman who had mild COVID-19 (a few samples of this study predate the infection). Cell type and time point are not known.

This clonotype was seen only a few times. The chain couples TRBV7-9 to TRBJ2-7, with 7 positions matching TRBD1. Germline CDR1 reads SEHNR; CDR2 reads FQNEAQ (reference sequence). V lost 4 bases and J lost 1; bases outside the gene matches: 4. There are 14 residues in the CDR3. CDR3 DNA: TGTGCCAGCAGCTCCAGGGGGAAGTCCTACGAGCAGTACTTC. This translates into CASSSRGKSYEQYF.

This clonotype was found a few times. The rearrangement links TRBV19 to TRBJ2-7; 9 positions agree with TRBD1. The CDR3 has 15 residues. The ends lost 1 base at V and 2 bases at J; junction bases unmatched: 3. The V gene's germline CDR1 is LNHDA and CDR2 SQIVND (reference sequence). Written as DNA, the CDR3 is TGTGCCAGTAGTATAGGGGGACAGGGTCCCTACGAGCAGTACTTC. Translated, it gives CASSIGGQGPYEQYF.

Only a few counts were recorded for this clonotype. This chain links TRBV7-9 with TRBJ2-3; the match to TRBD2 covers 9 bases. Germline-derived CDR1 and CDR2 are SEHNR and FQNEAQ (reference sequence). The CDR3 extends over 19 amino acids. V shed 4 bases and J 0 bases; nucleotides not matched to a gene: 14. CDR3 in amino acids: CASSSPPDLAGSSTDTQYF. In DNA form, the CDR3 reads TGTGCCAGCAGCTCCCCCCCGGACCTAGCGGGGTCTAGCACAGATACGCAGTATTTT.

This clonotype was seen a handful of times. This chain uses TRBV7-3 with TRBJ2-3, with 15 bases matching TRBD2. Germline CDR1 SGHTA, CDR2 FQGTGA. The CDR3 totals 17 residues. Losses at the gene ends were 5 bases for V and 2 bases for J; bases not matched to a gene: 5. The CDR3 is CASSAGTSGRFTDTQYF. The CDR3 coding sequence is TGTGCCAGCAGCGCCGGGACTAGCGGGAGGTTCACAGATACGCAGTATTTT.

The rearrangement joins TRBV27 to TRBJ2-2; 16 bases fit TRBD2. V dropped 4 bases and J dropped 5; count of bases not matched to a gene: 7. In germline, CDR1 is MNHEY, CDR2 SMNVEV (reference sequence). The CDR3 totals 18 residues. The CDR3 here is CASSSSGLAGGATGELFF. The CDR3 DNA reads as TGTGCCAGCAGTTCATCGGGACTAGCGGGAGGGGCTACCGGGGAGCTGTTTTTT.

The chain carries TRBV4-1 and TRBJ2-7; D possibly corresponds to TRBD1 (5 bases). The ends were cut back, 1 base at V and 3 bases at J, with 7 bases in the middle. In germline, CDR1 is MGHRA, CDR2 YSYEKL. CDR3 length: 13 residues. CDR3 amino acids: CASSQVQDYEQYF. CDR3 coding DNA: TGCGCCAGCAGCCAAGTACAGGACTACGAGCAGTACTTC.

The rearrangement links TRBV7-2 to TRBJ2-7; weak D call: TRBD1 (5 bases). V was pared by 5 bases and J by 5 bases, with 19 bases between. CDR3 length equals 15 residues. The germline gives CDR1 SGHTA, CDR2 FQGNSA. CDR3 in amino acids: CASSKKVGGADEQYF. The CDR3 DNA sequence: TGTGCCAGCAGCAAGAAAGTGGGTGGGGCGGACGAGCAGTACTTC.

This chain joins TRBV7-2 and TRBJ2-7, with 7 positions matching TRBD1. With V trimmed by 5 bases and J by 3 bases, 7 bases remained unmatched. In germline, CDR1 is SGHTA, CDR2 FQGNSA. This CDR3 is built from 14 residues. The chain's CDR3 is CASSPGQVLYEQYF. CDR3 DNA: TGTGCCAGCAGCCCCGGACAGGTCCTCTACGAGCAGTACTTC. The full variable domain, with the rest looked up from reference TRBV7-2 and TRBJ2-7, is GAGVSQSPSNKVTEKGKDVELRCDPISGHTALYWYRQSLGQGLEFLIYFQGNSAPDKSGLPSDRFSAERTGGSVSTLTIQRTQQEDSAVYLCASSPGQVLYEQYFGPGTRLTVT.

The CDR3 region has the DNA TGTGCCAGCAGTTACCCGACTAGCGCGTCCGGGGAGCTGTTTTTT. The encoded protein is CASSYPTSASGELFF. The V call is TRBV6-5, the J call TRBJ2-2; 8 bases are a match to TRBD2. This CDR3 comprises 15 residues. The V and J ends lost 2 bases and 6 bases, in that order; junction bases with no gene match: 5. CDR1 is MNHEY and CDR2 is SVGAGI in the germline V gene.

The rearrangement uses TRBV4-3 and TRBJ2-7; no firm D call. The CDR3 extends over 14 amino acids. Germline CDR1 LGHNA, CDR2 YSLEER. V shed 4 bases and J shed 7 bases, with 17 bases lying between them. As DNA, the CDR3 is TGCGCCAGCAGCCCAACACCCTATATACCGGAGCAGTACTTC. It yields the protein CASSPTPYIPEQYF.

This clonotype was picked up a small number of times. This chain joins TRBV27 and TRBJ2-2; unclear D gene. Germline values: CDR1 MNHEY, CDR2 SMNVEV (reference sequence). The V end lost 6 bases, the J end lost 3 bases, and 8 bases lay between the germline ends. CDR3 length equals 13 residues. CDR3 in DNA: TGTGCCAGCAGGAAAATGGACACCGGGGAGCTGTTTTTT. The encoded protein is CASRKMDTGELFF.

This clonotype was counted ten times or more. The CDR3 nucleotides read TGTGCCAGCAGCGCTAACACTTACACCGGGGAGCTGTTTTTT. This gives the protein CASSANTYTGELFF. This chain connects TRBV5-5 to TRBJ2-2, with D unclear. Looked up from germline, CDR1 is SGHKS and CDR2 is YYEKEE (reference sequence). Trimming took 4 bases from V and 3 from J, leaving 10 bases between them. This CDR3 has 14 amino acids.

The chain links TRBV5-1 to TRBJ2-1; D uncertain. Trimming took 0 bases from V and 6 from J, leaving 13 bases between them. CDR1 is SGHRS, CDR2 YFSETQ, per germline. This CDR3 is built from 15 residues. The CDR3 region has the DNA TGCGCCAGCAGCTTGGACCAGGCTTCCCGCAATGAGCAGTTCTTC. Protein product: CASSLDQASRNEQFF. Full variable domain (missing parts from reference TRBV5-1 and TRBJ2-1): KAGVTQTPRYLIKTRGQQVTLSCSPISGHRSVSWYQQTPGQGLQFLFEYFSETQRNKGNFPGRFSGRQFSNSRSEMNVSTLELGDSALYLCASSLDQASRNEQFFGPGTRLTVL.

This clonotype appeared a few times. V and J are TRBV4-1 and TRBJ1-5, with D perhaps TRBD1 (6 bases). The length of the CDR3 is 17 residues. The V end was cut by 3 bases, the J end by 0 bases, with 15 bases between. CDR1 and CDR2 from the germline V gene are MGHRA and YSYEKL. The DNA of the CDR3 is TGCGCCAGCAGCCAGTACCAACGACAGGATAGCAATCAGCCCCAGCATTTT. Protein product: CASSQYQRQDSNQPQHF.

The chain carries TRBV6-5 and TRBJ2-3, with 9 bases that match TRBD1. The germline V gene encodes CDR1 MNHEY and CDR2 SVGAGI. The junction had 18 bases not matched to a gene; V was cut back by 2 bases and J by 6 bases. This CDR3 comprises 19 residues. CDR3 DNA sequence: TGTGCCAGCAGTTACGCGTCCGGGACAGGGAATCAAATGCTGGATACGCAGTATTTT. It encodes CASSYASGTGNQMLDTQYF.

As regards this clonotype: This may come from a read error, since a much larger clone is one base off. The rearrangement joins TRBV3-1 to TRBJ2-5; D not resolved. The CDR3 totals 11 residues. Germline lookup yields CDR1 LGHDT and CDR2 YNNKEL (reference sequence). Between the trimmed V and J ends, which lost 4 bases and 5 bases, there was a span of 5 bases. The CDR3 protein is CASSRSETQYF. CDR3 DNA: TGTGCCAGCAGCCGATCGGAGACCCAGTACTTC.

This clonotype has more than one count but fewer than ten. The V gene is TRBV25-1, the J gene TRBJ1-5, with 7 bases fitting TRBD1. This CDR3 contains 16 residues. V trimming: 5 bases; J trimming: 7 bases; junction bases outside the gene matches: 14. Germline CDR1 and CDR2: MGHDK and SYGVNS. This chain's CDR3 is CASSPNDRVVGQPQHF. DNA for the CDR3: TGTGCCAGCAGTCCCAACGACAGGGTAGTTGGACAGCCCCAGCATTTT. The whole variable domain, filled in from reference TRBV25-1 and TRBJ1-5, reads EADIYQTPRYLVIGTGKKITLECSQTMGHDKMYWYQQDPGMELHLIHYSYGVNSTEKGDLSSESTVSRIRTEHFPLTLESARPSHTSQYLCASSPNDRVVGQPQHFGDGTRLSIL.

In this sample, this clonotype turned up a few times. V and J are TRBV12-3 or TRBV12-4 and TRBJ2-2, with a possible D match to TRBD2 (5 bases). V was trimmed by 2 bases and J by 1 base, leaving 11 bases between them. CDR3 length: 16 amino acids. For the CDR3, the DNA is TGTGCCAGCAGTTTACAAGCGGCAATGAACACCGGGGAGCTGTTTTTT. It translates to CASSLQAAMNTGELFF.

V and J are TRBV7-6 and TRBJ2-1, with 10 bases lining up with TRBD2. Germline CDR1 SGHVS, CDR2 FNYEAQ. V dropped 0 bases and J dropped 6; count of bases not matched to a gene: 5. The CDR3 extends over 16 amino acids. The CDR3 here is CASSLAHSGGPNEQFF. CDR3 nucleotide sequence: TGTGCCAGCAGCTTAGCGCATAGCGGGGGGCCCAATGAGCAGTTCTTC.

This clonotype has more than one count but fewer than ten. The chain recombines TRBV6-5 with TRBJ2-7; TRBD1 matches at 7 bases. With 8 bases clipped from V and 4 bases from J, the junction kept 11 bases outside the gene matches. The CDR3 is 14 amino acids. CDR1 and CDR2 from the germline V gene are MNHEY and SVGAGI. CDR3 loop: CASGTTGIPYEQYF. CDR3 bases: TGTGCCAGCGGAACGACAGGGATCCCTTACGAGCAGTACTTC.

The rearrangement joins TRBV7-2 to TRBJ2-1; TRBD2 is a possible D gene (5 bases). CDR1 and CDR2 from the germline V gene are SGHTA and FQGNSA. The CDR3 is 15 residues long. The V end lost 5 bases, the J end lost 4 bases, and 15 bases lay between the germline ends. The CDR3 DNA reads as TGTGCCAGCAGCCTGGACTCTAATACATACAATGAGCAGTTCTTC. This codes for CASSLDSNTYNEQFF.

The J gene is TRBJ2-7, the V gene TRBV13; TRBD1 matches 8 bases. This CDR3 is 13 amino acids long. Germline V lookup: CDR1 PRHDT, CDR2 FYEKMQ (reference sequence). Unmatched junction bases numbered 8, after V lost 7 bases and J lost 6 bases. This CDR3 reads CASNQGQGSEQYF. The CDR3 DNA is TGTGCCAGCAACCAAGGACAGGGATCCGAGCAGTACTTC.